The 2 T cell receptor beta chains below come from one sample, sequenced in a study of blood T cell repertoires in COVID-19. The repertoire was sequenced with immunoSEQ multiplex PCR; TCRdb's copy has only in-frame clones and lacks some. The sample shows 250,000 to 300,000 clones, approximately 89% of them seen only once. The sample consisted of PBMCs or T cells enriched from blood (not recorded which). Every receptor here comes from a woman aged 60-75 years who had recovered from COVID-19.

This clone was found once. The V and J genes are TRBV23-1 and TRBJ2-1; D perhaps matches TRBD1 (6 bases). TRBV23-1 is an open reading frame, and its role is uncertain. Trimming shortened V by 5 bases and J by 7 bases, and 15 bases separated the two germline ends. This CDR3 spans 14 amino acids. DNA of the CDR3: TGCGCCAGCAGTTACACAGGGTTTGGGAATGAGCAGTTCTTC. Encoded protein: CASSYTGFGNEQFF.

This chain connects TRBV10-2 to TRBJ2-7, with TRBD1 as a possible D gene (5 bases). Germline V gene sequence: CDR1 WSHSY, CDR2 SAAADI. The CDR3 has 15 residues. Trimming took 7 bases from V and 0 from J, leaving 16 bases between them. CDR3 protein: CASKSTGDLSYEQYF. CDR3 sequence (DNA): TGCGCCAGCAAATCAACAGGAGACCTCTCCTACGAGCAGTACTTC.